One sample yielded the 20 T cell receptor beta chains listed below, sequenced in a study of T cells in localized non-small cell lung cancer. Assay used: immunoSEQ multiplex PCR; TCRdb lists only in-frame clones, some missing. This table has 1,100 to 1,500 clones, roughly 30% appearing once. The specimen was lung tumor tissue, collected before any cancer treatment. The receptors originated from a male donor older than 55 with stage I squamous cell lung carcinoma.

This clone is categorized as large. This chain joins TRBV15 and TRBJ1-3; D is uncertain. Germline values: CDR1 LNHNV, CDR2 YYDKDF (reference sequence). The V end lost 5 bases, the J end lost 1 base, and 12 bases lay between the germline ends. This CDR3 spans 15 amino acids. The DNA of the CDR3 is TGTGCCACCAGCCTAGAGGGTAGATCTGGAAACACCATATATTTT. This encodes CATSLEGRSGNTIYF.

This clone was seen only a few times. The chain links TRBV9 to TRBJ1-1; TRBD1 is a possible D gene (6 bases). V was cut by 4 bases and J by 5 bases, with 12 bases left in between. CDR3 size: 13 residues. Germline V CDR1 and CDR2: SGDLS, YYNGEE. CDR3 coding DNA: TGTGCCAGCAGCCCGGGGGGGCGAACTGAAGCTTTCTTT. It is translated as CASSPGGRTEAFF.

This clone came up a few times. J is TRBJ1-2 and V is TRBV6-8; TRBD1 is a possible D gene (5 bases). Germline V CDR1 and CDR2: MNHGY, SAAAGT. This CDR3 has 12 residues. The germline V and J ends were trimmed by 2 bases and 8 bases, with 9 bases remaining between them. Written as DNA, the CDR3 is TGTGCCAGCAGTTACGTTAAGGGGGGCTACACCTTC. It translates to CASSYVKGGYTF.

This clone is classed as medium-sized. The V and J genes are TRBV6-8 and TRBJ2-7; the D is unclear. CDR1 and CDR2 from the germline V gene are MNHGY and SAAAGT. Trimming removed 0 bases from V and 3 bases from J, with 18 bases in between. The CDR3 consists of 17 residues. CDR3 region: CASSYSRTHSWNYEQYF. CDR3 bases: TGTGCCAGCAGTTACTCGAGGACGCACTCATGGAACTACGAGCAGTACTTC.

This rearrangement joins TRBV28 to TRBJ1-3, with a possible D match to TRBD1 (6 bases). Trimming left V 9 bases short and J 0 bases short, with 18 bases between. Germline V gene lookup returns CDR1 MDHEN and CDR2 SYDVKM. This CDR3 has 16 amino acids. The CDR3, as DNA: TGTGCCAGTTACCCCAGGGGAGCGGACTCTGGAAACACCATATATTTT. Translating gives CASYPRGADSGNTIYF.

This clone was observed a few times. The rearrangement joins TRBV11-3 to TRBJ2-1; TRBD2 might be the D (6 bases). Germline V gives CDR1 SGHNT, CDR2 YENEEA. The CDR3 extends over 15 amino acids. The V end lost 2 bases, the J end lost 6 bases, and 14 bases lay between the germline ends. In DNA, the CDR3 is TGTGCCAGCAGCTTAAGGTTACTAGCCGCCAATGAGCAGTTCTTC. Translated: CASSLRLLAANEQFF.

This clone turned up a few times. The chain couples TRBV2 to TRBJ1-5; D is unclear. The CDR3 has 14 amino acids. Germline-derived CDR1 and CDR2 are SNHLY and FYNNEI. Trimming took off 4 bases at V and 0 bases at J, with 7 bases between the two ends. The CDR3 region has the DNA TGTGCCAGCAGTGGGGAGTATAGCAATCAGCCCCAGCATTTT. Translation: CASSGEYSNQPQHF.

The chain carries TRBV19 and TRBJ2-7; the match to TRBD2 covers 7 bases. With V trimmed by 5 bases and J by 5 bases, 3 bases remained unmatched. The CDR3 length is 12 residues. Germline V gives CDR1 LNHDA, CDR2 SQIVND (reference sequence). As DNA, the CDR3 is TGTGCCAGTAGTTCTAGCGGAGACGAGCAGTACTTC. Translated: CASSSSGDEQYF.

This clone was detected a few times. The chain has TRBV6-8 and TRBJ1-1, with 9 bases identical to TRBD1. This CDR3 is built from 16 residues. V shed 5 bases, J shed 0 bases, and the junction held 7 bases outside the gene matches. CDR1 and CDR2 (germline): MNHGY, SAAAGT. The CDR3 DNA follows: TGTGCCAGCAGTAACCCAGGGACAGGGCTGAACACTGAAGCTTTCTTT. This translates into CASSNPGTGLNTEAFF.

The chain is built from TRBV28 and TRBJ1-2; TRBD1 matches at 7 bases. CDR3 length: 14 residues. Trimming took 8 bases from V and 6 from J; bases not matched to a gene: 12. CDR1 is MDHEN, CDR2 SYDVKM, per germline. CDR3 in DNA: TGTGCCAGCTCCGCGAGCAGGGGGAGCGATGGCTACACCTTC. Translating gives CASSASRGSDGYTF.

This clone has a handful of counts. CDR3 DNA sequence: TGTGCCAGCAGTCCTGCAGGAGCCGGGGAGCTGTTTTTT. The encoded protein is CASSPAGAGELFF. The chain has TRBV6-8 and TRBJ2-2; no clear D. This CDR3 has 13 residues. Between the trimmed V and J ends, which lost 5 bases and 6 bases, there was a span of 10 bases. Germline CDR1 reads MNHGY; CDR2 reads SAAAGT.

The rearrangement links TRBV15 to TRBJ1-2, with TRBD1 matching over 8 bases. The CDR3 consists of 14 residues. Looked up from germline, CDR1 is LNHNV and CDR2 is YYDKDF (reference sequence). The J segment lost 2 bases and the V segment lost 5 bases, leaving 4 bases of the junction unmatched. The CDR3 loop reads CATSGGQGNYGYTF. In DNA, the CDR3 is TGTGCCACCAGCGGAGGACAGGGAAACTATGGCTACACCTTC.

The chain uses TRBV19 and TRBJ1-1, with 8 bases lining up with TRBD1. The V gene's germline CDR1 is LNHDA and CDR2 SQIVND (reference sequence). This CDR3 region has 16 residues. J was trimmed by 5 bases and V by 6 bases; bases with no gene match: 14. This chain's CDR3 is CASRLHNDRGNTEAFF. Written as DNA, the CDR3 is TGTGCCAGTAGACTTCACAACGACAGGGGAAATACTGAAGCTTTCTTT. Looking up the rest from reference TRBV19 and TRBJ1-1 gives the full variable domain: DGGITQSPKYLFRKEGQNVTLSCEQNLNHDAMYWYRQDPGQGLRLIYYSQIVNDFQKGDIAEGYSVSREKKESFPLTVTSAQKNPTAFYLCASRLHNDRGNTEAFFGQGTRLTVV.

The genes are TRBV29-1 and TRBJ2-2; TRBD2 matches at 8 bases. In germline, CDR1 is SQVTM, CDR2 ANQGSEA. The CDR3 is 15 amino acids. V lost 0 bases and J lost 5; bases outside the gene matches: 5. CDR3 nucleotide sequence: TGCAGCGTTGAAGATCGGGAGGGGGTGACCGGGGAGCTGTTTTTT. Its translation: CSVEDREGVTGELFF.

This clone is classed as medium-sized (0.01 to 0.1%). The chain joins TRBV11-3 to TRBJ2-7; TRBD2 aligns across 11 bases. This CDR3 region has 19 residues. Germline V gene lookup returns CDR1 SGHNT and CDR2 YENEEA. Trimming cost V 7 bases and J 7 bases; bases outside gene matches: 24. Here the CDR3 reads CASTSRGRVSGRAADEQYF. In DNA, the CDR3 is TGTGCCAGCACCAGTCGGGGCCGGGTTAGCGGGAGGGCCGCGGATGAGCAGTACTTC. The full variable domain, with the rest looked up from reference TRBV11-3 and TRBJ2-7, is EAGVVQSPRYKIIEKKQPVAFWCNPISGHNTLYWYLQNLGQGPELLIRYENEEAVDDSQLPKDRFSAERLKGVDSTLKIQPAELGDSAVYLCASTSRGRVSGRAADEQYFGPGTRLTVT.

The gene calls are TRBV6-8 and TRBJ2-1; TRBD2 agrees at 7 bases. Trimming took 7 bases from V and 8 from J; bases not matched to a gene: 8. The CDR3 is 13 residues long. Germline loops: CDR1 MNHGY, CDR2 SAAAGT. The CDR3: CASKGGSGDEQFF. CDR3 nucleotide sequence: TGTGCCAGCAAGGGCGGGAGTGGGGATGAGCAGTTCTTC.

The J gene is TRBJ1-1, the V gene TRBV18, with D perhaps matching TRBD1 (5 bases). V lost 2 bases and J lost 1, with 14 bases in between. The CDR3 has 16 residues. CDR1 and CDR2 (germline): KGHSH, LQKENI. The CDR3 DNA follows: TGTGCCAGCTCACCAAGGCAAGGCAGGGAGAACACTGAAGCTTTCTTT. Translating it yields CASSPRQGRENTEAFF.

This chain uses TRBV29-1 with TRBJ1-1; 8 bases are shared with TRBD1. The CDR3 runs to 13 residues. CDR1 and CDR2 from the germline V gene are SQVTM and ANQGSEA. The V segment lost 7 bases and the J segment 4 bases; nucleotides outside the gene matches: 8. CDR3 coding DNA: TGCAGCGCTCAGGGGGCGCGTCGCACTGAAGCTTTCTTT. This translates into CSAQGARRTEAFF.

J is TRBJ2-3 and V is TRBV29-1, with 7 bases lining up with TRBD1. V lost 7 bases, J lost 3 bases, and 4 bases stayed unmatched. The length of the CDR3 is 12 residues. The germline CDR1 and CDR2 sequences are SQVTM and ANQGSEA. The CDR3 loop reads CSAATGTDTQYF. In nucleotides, the CDR3 is TGCAGCGCCGCGACAGGGACAGATACGCAGTATTTT.

V is TRBV2 and J is TRBJ2-1; unclear D gene. The CDR3 sequence is 15 residues long. Per germline, CDR1 SNHLY and CDR2 FYNNEI. Deletions cut 6 bases from V and 6 bases from J, with 18 bases between. Written as DNA, the CDR3 is TGTGCCAGCAGCCCCAAACCTCCCAATTCCAATGAGCAGTTCTTC. This sequence encodes CASSPKPPNSNEQFF.